Listed here is a single T cell receptor (beta chain). This sample is part of a study of cytomegalovirus exposure and HLA in healthy donors. At the level of the study: The approximately 120 validation repertoires used the same platform as the approximately 700 first-cohort repertoires (as reported by a later analysis).

Deletions cut 4 bases from V and 0 bases from J, with 13 bases between. Germline CDR1 is MNHNS and CDR2 is SASEGT. This CDR3 region has 16 residues. Sequencing used immunoSEQ multiplex PCR; TCRdb keeps in-frame clones, though not all of them. The data show approximately 65,000 clones, 96% seen once. The clonotype originates from a man aged 18 to 29 in good health and CMV-seronegative. Sequenced sample: PBMCs. V gene TRBV6-1 combines with J gene TRBJ1-5; tentatively, D is TRBD1 (6 bases). DNA of the CDR3: TGTGCCAGCAGTGGGGGGCGGCCCGATAGCAATCAGCCCCAGCATTTT. It specifies CASSGGRPDSNQPQHF.